This T cell receptor (beta chain) was documented in a study of blood T cell repertoires in COVID-19. Background on the study: Sites in the United States, Italy and Spain provided acute and convalescent COVID-19 samples.

Only one count was recorded for this clone. As handled by the study authors: Estimation of nucleated cell counts was performed using reference gene primer amplification. The repertoire was sequenced with immunoSEQ multiplex PCR; TCRdb's copy has only in-frame clones and lacks some. Clonal size and the V and J genes are those of that table, whereas D and trimming came from the DNA. The top ten hold more than 1.4% of the sample, which has approximately 280,000 clones, about four fifths seen once. With 3 bases removed from V and 4 bases from J, the gap between germline ends came to 7 bases. Germline V lookup: CDR1 SGDLS, CDR2 YYNGEE. This CDR3 is 12 amino acids long. Seattle's enrolled individuals joined amid active infection and were then monitored longitudinally.

The chain is built from TRBV9 and TRBJ1-2, with TRBD1 as a possible D gene (5 bases). The source of this sequence is a human donor with COVID-19, enrolled during active disease. The donor label of this sample is uncertain. What was sequenced was peripheral blood. The CDR3 nucleotides read TGTGCCAGCAGCGCCGGGGGCTATGGCTACACCTTC. Translation: CASSAGGYGYTF.